A single sample gave rise to the 20 T cell receptor beta chains below, sequenced in a study of blood T cell repertoires in COVID-19. Some clones are missing from TCRdb's copy, which holds only in-frame ones; the method was immunoSEQ multiplex PCR. The sample shows 110,000 or so clones, 80% of them seen only once. The specimen sequenced was peripheral blood. The receptors stem from a human donor in a cohort sampled during active or convalescent COVID-19.

The chain employs TRBV18 and TRBJ2-3, with 8 bases aligning to TRBD2. Germline-derived CDR1 and CDR2 are KGHSH and LQKENI. The CDR3 is made up of 17 amino acids. V was pared by 2 bases and J by 3 bases, with 10 bases of the junction left unmatched. In nucleotides, the CDR3 is TGTGCCAGCTCACCAGGGGCCAGCGGGAGAGGGACAGATACGCAGTATTTT. It specifies CASSPGASGRGTDTQYF.

The rearrangement joins TRBV7-2 to TRBJ1-2; D is perhaps TRBD1 (5 bases). V was pared by 6 bases and J by 4 bases, with 18 bases between. The CDR3 spans 15 residues. CDR1 and CDR2 from the germline V gene are SGHTA and FQGNSA. CDR3 sequence reads: CASRTGSPGFYGYTF. CDR3 DNA sequence: TGTGCCAGCAGAACCGGATCCCCAGGGTTCTATGGCTACACCTTC.

The rearrangement joins TRBV7-8 to TRBJ2-3, with 10 bases lining up with TRBD2. The J segment lost 3 bases and the V segment lost 5 bases, leaving 14 bases of the junction unmatched. Germline V gives CDR1 SGHVS, CDR2 FQNEAQ. The CDR3 is 18 amino acids. The CDR3 nucleotides are TGTGCCAGCAGCCCCGACGCGTCTAGCGGGGGTGGAACAGATACGCAGTATTTT. Protein product: CASSPDASSGGGTDTQYF.

The CDR3 DNA reads TGCGCCAGCAGCTTGGAGGGACAGGGATCCTACGAGCAGTACTTC. It specifies CASSLEGQGSYEQYF. The V call is TRBV5-1, the J call TRBJ2-7, with 9 bases aligning to TRBD1. The CDR3 length is 15 residues. V lost 0 bases to trimming and J lost 1 base; unmatched junction nucleotides: 2. Germline CDR1 SGHRS, CDR2 YFSETQ.

This chain uses TRBV6-6 with TRBJ1-2; no reliable D call. Germline lookup yields CDR1 MNHNY and CDR2 SVGAGI (reference sequence). The V end lost 6 bases, the J end lost 2 bases, and 4 bases lay between the germline ends. This CDR3 is built from 11 residues. In DNA, the CDR3 is TGTGCCAGCAGACAGAACTATGGCTACACCTTC. Translated, it gives CASRQNYGYTF.

The sample holds one count of this clone. The V gene is TRBV24-1, the J gene TRBJ2-3, with D hard to call. V was cut by 7 bases and J by 0 bases, with 7 bases left in between. Germline V gives CDR1 KGHDR, CDR2 SFDVKD. The CDR3 is 13 amino acids. CDR3 sequence: CATSGTSTDTQYF. In DNA, the CDR3 is TGTGCCACCAGCGGTACTAGCACAGATACGCAGTATTTT.

This chain uses TRBV7-8 with TRBJ1-1; no clear D. The CDR3 is 16 residues long. V dropped 4 bases and J dropped 0 bases, with 15 bases sitting between them. Germline CDR1 SGHVS, CDR2 FQNEAQ. In DNA, the CDR3 is TGTGCCAGCAGCTCTCCGGTAGCGGGGTTGAACACTGAAGCTTTCTTT. Its translation: CASSSPVAGLNTEAFF.

In this sample, this clone turned up a few times. The V gene is TRBV4-2, the J gene TRBJ2-1, with TRBD2 matching over 8 bases. The CDR3 is made up of 19 amino acids. V lost 0 bases, J lost 0 bases, and 10 bases stayed unmatched. Per germline, CDR1 LGHNA and CDR2 YNFKEQ. CDR3 amino acids: CASSQEFLGGRNSYNEQFF. The CDR3 DNA reads as TGTGCCAGCAGCCAAGAGTTCTTAGGCGGGAGGAACTCCTACAATGAGCAGTTCTTC.

This clone was seen just once. V gene TRBV3-1 (or the pseudogene TRBV3-2) combines with J gene TRBJ2-1; 12 nucleotides align to TRBD2. V lost 0 bases and J lost 0; bases outside the gene matches: 12. There are 21 residues in the CDR3. CDR1 is LGHDT and CDR2 is YNNKEL in the germline V gene (reference sequence). In nucleotides, the CDR3 is TGTGCCAGCAGCCAAGAAAGGCAAGGACTAGCGGGGAGAAGCTCCTACAATGAGCAGTTCTTC. This gives the protein CASSQERQGLAGRSSYNEQFF.

There are many counts of this clone. The chain carries TRBV4-1 and TRBJ1-2; no clear D gene. CDR1 MGHRA and CDR2 YSYEKL come from the germline V gene. This CDR3 region has 12 residues. With 2 bases removed from V and 6 bases from J, the gap between germline ends came to 7 bases. The CDR3 protein is CASSQQTDGYTF. CDR3 DNA: TGCGCCAGCAGCCAACAGACTGATGGCTACACCTTC.

The CDR3 loop is CASSPDSYYRLNTEAFF. The CDR3 DNA sequence: TGTGCCAGCTCACCGGACAGTTACTATAGATTGAACACTGAAGCTTTCTTT. The genes are TRBV18 and TRBJ1-1; a possible D gene is TRBD1 (6 bases). Germline CDR1 is KGHSH and CDR2 is LQKENI. V lost 3 bases and J 0 bases, leaving 17 bases between the germline ends. The CDR3 has 17 residues.

The CDR3: CASSQDWRGPRTPTDTQYF. CDR3 sequence (DNA): TGCGCCAGCAGCCAAGATTGGAGGGGGCCTCGGACACCCACAGATACGCAGTATTTT. This sequence joins TRBV4-3 and TRBJ2-3; possibly TRBD1 for D (7 bases). V was pared by 0 bases and J by 2 bases, with 21 bases between. This CDR3 has 19 residues. Germline V gives CDR1 LGHNA, CDR2 YSLEER.

The J gene is TRBJ1-1, the V gene TRBV5-1, with TRBD1 matching over 8 bases. The V gene's germline CDR1 is SGHRS and CDR2 YFSETQ. V shed 3 bases, J shed 4 bases, and the junction held 11 bases outside the gene matches. CDR3 length equals 16 residues. CDR3 protein: CASSYSSTGEATEAFF. CDR3 coding DNA: TGCGCCAGCAGCTACTCCTCGACAGGGGAGGCCACTGAAGCTTTCTTT.

The sample holds a few counts of this clone. The rearrangement joins TRBV5-1 to TRBJ1-3, with 8 bases fitting TRBD1. CDR3 length: 18 amino acids. The junction had 11 bases not matched to a gene; V was cut back by 3 bases and J by 0 bases. CDR1 is SGHRS, CDR2 YFSETQ, per germline. As DNA, the CDR3 is TGCGCCAGCAGCTCCTTTGGCGGGACAGGAGACTCTGGAAACACCATATATTTT. Amino acid sequence: CASSSFGGTGDSGNTIYF. Complete variable domain (other parts from reference TRBV5-1 and TRBJ1-3): KAGVTQTPRYLIKTRGQQVTLSCSPISGHRSVSWYQQTPGQGLQFLFEYFSETQRNKGNFPGRFSGRQFSNSRSEMNVSTLELGDSALYLCASSSFGGTGDSGNTIYFGEGSWLTVV.

The chain combines TRBV6-1 with TRBJ2-4; TRBD1 agrees at 8 bases. Per germline, CDR1 MNHNS and CDR2 SASEGT. The junction had 5 bases not matched to a gene; V was cut back by 3 bases and J by 1 base. CDR3 size: 16 residues. The CDR3 DNA is TGTGCCAGCAGTGACAGGGGGCGGGTTGCCAAAAACATTCAGTACTTC. Protein sequence: CASSDRGRVAKNIQYF.

The J gene is TRBJ1-1, the V gene TRBV19; tentatively, D is TRBD1 (5 bases). Deletions cut 6 bases from V and 1 base from J, with 9 bases between. This CDR3 is 13 amino acids long. The germline gives CDR1 LNHDA, CDR2 SQIVND (reference sequence). CDR3 in DNA: TGTGCCAGTAGATGGAGGGGGAACACTGAAGCTTTCTTT. This codes for CASRWRGNTEAFF.

The gene calls are TRBV29-1 and TRBJ2-7, with D possibly matching TRBD1 (5 bases). This CDR3 contains 13 residues. Between the trimmed V and J ends, which lost 4 bases and 0 bases, there was a span of 10 bases. Germline V gene sequence: CDR1 SQVTM, CDR2 ANQGSEA. CDR3 protein: CSVVWQGSYEQYF. The CDR3 bases are TGCAGCGTTGTGTGGCAGGGCTCCTACGAGCAGTACTTC.

This clone appeared a few times. The genes are TRBV19 and TRBJ1-5; 9 nucleotides agree with TRBD1. Germline trimming cut 5 bases from V and 4 bases from J; bases unmatched to any gene: 3. From germline, CDR1 is LNHDA and CDR2 SQIVND (reference sequence). The CDR3 covers 14 residues. The chain's CDR3 is CASSVGQGNQPQHF. The CDR3 DNA follows: TGTGCCAGTAGTGTGGGACAGGGAAATCAGCCCCAGCATTTT.

This CDR3 is CSGQGFQGYTF. The DNA for the CDR3 is TGCAGTGGACAGGGTTTTCAGGGCTACACCTTC. The chain employs TRBV20-1 and TRBJ1-2; 7 bases are shared with TRBD1. Germline lookup yields CDR1 DFQATT and CDR2 SNEGSKA (reference sequence). The CDR3 totals 11 residues. V gave up 7 bases and J gave up 8 bases; unmatched junction bases: 7.

The chain is built from TRBV5-1 and TRBJ2-1; TRBD2 aligns across 12 bases. Trimming cost V 4 bases and J 0 bases; bases outside gene matches: 8. Germline CDR1 is SGHRS and CDR2 is YFSETQ. The CDR3 contains 18 residues. CDR3: CASSPNGLAGSSYNEQFF. In DNA form, the CDR3 reads TGCGCCAGCAGCCCCAACGGACTAGCGGGGAGCTCCTACAATGAGCAGTTCTTC. The full variable domain, rest sourced from reference TRBV5-1 and TRBJ2-1, is KAGVTQTPRYLIKTRGQQVTLSCSPISGHRSVSWYQQTPGQGLQFLFEYFSETQRNKGNFPGRFSGRQFSNSRSEMNVSTLELGDSALYLCASSPNGLAGSSYNEQFFGPGTRLTVL.